The rows below give T cell receptor beta chains drawn from one sample of a study of OX40 agonist ivuxolimab in advanced cancers. The table came from immunoSEQ multiplex PCR; TCRdb's copy has only in-frame clones and leaves some out. Of some 97,000 clones in the sample, about 89% were seen once. This specimen consisted of CD4+ or CD8+ T cells sorted from blood, obtained in a trial of the OX40 agonist ivuxolimab. The receptors were gathered from an adult with an advanced solid tumor such as melanoma, head and neck, liver or kidney cancer. Each CDR3 is given with its conserved first and last residue. The D gene is left open where the match is weak. Expanded clones are given a class, and other clones once, few, many or no size at all.

CDR3: CASRSDTSNEQFF
DNA: TGTGCCAGCAGGTCCGACACCAGCAATGAGCAGTTCTTC
D: -
V: TRBV6-6
size: -
J: TRBJ2-1

CDR3: CASSYSLLRETQYF
DNA: TGTGCCAGCAGTTACAGTCTGCTGCGGGAAACGCAGTATTTT
D: -
V: TRBV6-6
size: few
J: TRBJ2-3

CDR3: CASSSRQGSYNEQFF
DNA: TGTGCCAGCAGCTCAAGACAGGGCTCCTACAATGAGCAGTTCTTC
D: TRBD1
V: TRBV11-3
size: -
J: TRBJ2-1

CDR3: CASSLQRGTTGTQYF
DNA: TGTGCCAGCAGCCTACAACGGGGGACCACTGGTACGCAGTATTTT
D: -
V: TRBV7-2
size: -
J: TRBJ2-3

CDR3: CASRRNPPNYGYTF
DNA: TGTGCCAGCAGAAGGAATCCACCTAACTATGGCTACACCTTC
D: -
V: TRBV6-1
size: -
J: TRBJ1-2

CDR3: CASSLWTSPYEQYF
DNA: TGTGCCAGCAGTTTATGGACATCCCCCTACGAGCAGTACTTC
D: -
V: TRBV27
size: -
J: TRBJ2-7

CDR3: CASSPRTITYEQYF
DNA: TGTGCCAGCTCACCACGGACAATTACCTACGAGCAGTACTTC
D: -
V: TRBV18
size: -
J: TRBJ2-7

CDR3: CASSPLEEKYQETQYF
DNA: TGTGCCAGCTCACCTCTTGAGGAAAAGTACCAAGAGACCCAGTACTTC
D: -
V: TRBV18
size: once
J: TRBJ2-5

CDR3: CASSARLAGDEQYF
DNA: TGTGCCAGCAGCGCCCGACTAGCGGGGGACGAGCAGTACTTC
D: TRBD2
V: TRBV9
size: -
J: TRBJ2-7

CDR3: CASSSGTTNTGELFF
DNA: TGCGCCAGCAGTTCCGGGACAACGAACACCGGGGAGCTGTTTTTT
D: -
V: TRBV10-1
size: -
J: TRBJ2-2

CDR3: CASSKDPNSYEQYF
DNA: TGTGCCAGCAGCAAGGACCCAAACTCCTACGAGCAGTACTTC
D: -
V: TRBV11-2
size: -
J: TRBJ2-7

CDR3: CASSQDSAVSYNEQFF
DNA: TGCGCCAGCAGCCAAGATAGCGCGGTCTCCTACAATGAGCAGTTCTTC
D: -
V: TRBV4-1
size: -
J: TRBJ2-1

CDR3: CASSSAPTYEQYF
DNA: TGCGCCAGCAGCTCCGCCCCTACCTACGAGCAGTACTTC
D: -
V: TRBV5-1
size: -
J: TRBJ2-7

CDR3: CSVTFGGPQETQYF
DNA: TGCAGCGTTACATTCGGGGGGCCCCAAGAGACCCAGTACTTC
D: -
V: TRBV29-1
size: -
J: TRBJ2-5

CDR3: CAWSRTKETQYF
DNA: TGTGCCTGGAGTCGAACCAAAGAGACCCAGTACTTC
D: -
V: TRBV30
size: -
J: TRBJ2-5

CDR3: CASSHTSGSTYNEQFF
DNA: TGTGCCAGCAGCCATACTAGCGGGAGCACCTACAATGAGCAGTTCTTC
D: TRBD2
V: TRBV14
size: -
J: TRBJ2-1

CDR3: CASSLAGQNEKLFF
DNA: TGCGCCAGCAGCTTGGCGGGACAGAATGAAAAACTGTTTTTT
D: TRBD1
V: TRBV5-1
size: -
J: TRBJ1-4

CDR3: CASSQDARDAAFF
DNA: TGTGCCAGCAGCCAAGATGCTAGGGACGCAGCTTTCTTT
D: -
V: TRBV4-2
size: -
J: TRBJ1-1

CDR3: CASSQEKGNQPQHF
DNA: TGTGCCAGCAGCCAAGAAAAAGGGAATCAGCCCCAGCATTTT
D: -
V: TRBV4-2
size: -
J: TRBJ1-5

CDR3: CASSQLRTGTNEQFF
DNA: TGTGCCAGCAGCCAACTCAGGACAGGGACGAATGAGCAGTTCTTC
D: TRBD1
V: TRBV6-5
size: -
J: TRBJ2-1

CDR3: CASSQGTGVGTDTQYF
DNA: TGCGCCAGCAGCCAAGGGACGGGAGTAGGCACAGATACGCAGTATTTT
D: -
V: TRBV4-1
size: -
J: TRBJ2-3

CDR3: CASSPLGQGPNEQFF
DNA: TGTGCCAGCAGCCCTCTGGGACAGGGGCCCAATGAGCAGTTCTTC
D: TRBD1
V: TRBV27
size: -
J: TRBJ2-1

CDR3: CASSRMTSSALNIQYF
DNA: TGTGCCAGCAGCCGAATGACTAGCTCTGCCTTAAACATTCAGTACTTC
D: TRBD2
V: TRBV27
size: -
J: TRBJ2-4

CDR3: CASSLATGEAFF
DNA: TGCGCCAGCAGTCTCGCCACAGGGGAAGCTTTCTTT
D: -
V: TRBV10-1
size: -
J: TRBJ1-1

CDR3: CASSPFRSTEAFF
DNA: TGTGCCAGCAGCCCCTTCCGGAGCACTGAAGCTTTCTTT
D: -
V: TRBV6-6
size: -
J: TRBJ1-1

CDR3: CAWRTGGKLFF
DNA: TGTGCCTGGAGGACAGGGGGAAAACTGTTTTTT
D: TRBD1
V: TRBV30
size: -
J: TRBJ1-4

CDR3: CATSRPDTNEQYF
DNA: TGTGCCACCAGCAGACCTGACACGAACGAGCAGTACTTC
D: -
V: TRBV15
size: -
J: TRBJ2-7

CDR3: CASSPLSGGIADTQYF
DNA: TGTGCCAGCTCACCACTGAGCGGGGGGATCGCAGATACGCAGTATTTT
D: TRBD2
V: TRBV18
size: -
J: TRBJ2-3

CDR3: CASSEVGRYYEQYF
DNA: TGTGCCAGCAGTGAAGTAGGGAGGTACTACGAGCAGTACTTC
D: -
V: TRBV6-1
size: -
J: TRBJ2-7

CDR3: CASSLDAGTGYEQYF
DNA: TGCGCCAGCAGCTTGGACGCAGGAACCGGCTACGAGCAGTACTTC
D: -
V: TRBV5-1
size: -
J: TRBJ2-7

CDR3: CASRSTPVNEQFF
DNA: TGTGCCAGTAGATCGACTCCAGTCAATGAGCAGTTCTTC
D: -
V: TRBV19
size: -
J: TRBJ2-1

CDR3: CASSPGQGHLLEQFF
DNA: TGTGCCAGCAGCCCAGGACAGGGCCATCTACTTGAGCAGTTCTTC
D: TRBD1
V: TRBV7-9
size: -
J: TRBJ2-1

CDR3: CAISETSGGVQETQYF
DNA: TGTGCCATCAGTGAGACTAGCGGGGGAGTCCAAGAGACCCAGTACTTC
D: TRBD2
V: TRBV10-3
size: -
J: TRBJ2-5

CDR3: CATSRPSGMGYEQYF
DNA: TGTGCCACCAGCAGACCTAGCGGGATGGGCTACGAGCAGTACTTC
D: TRBD2
V: TRBV15
size: -
J: TRBJ2-7

CDR3: CATSRDRPLAGGRTTEQFF
DNA: TGTGCCACCAGCAGAGATCGCCCTCTGGCGGGAGGCAGAACTACTGAGCAGTTCTTC
D: TRBD2
V: TRBV15
size: -
J: TRBJ2-1

CDR3: CSARGGQGLLF
DNA: TGCAGTGCTAGGGGGGGACAGGGGCTTTTGTTC
D: TRBD1
V: TRBV20-1
size: -
J: TRBJ2-7

CDR3: CASSLVGVPGSGNTIYF
DNA: TGCGCCAGCAGCTTGGTGGGGGTCCCAGGCTCTGGAAACACCATATATTTT
D: -
V: TRBV5-1
size: -
J: TRBJ1-3

CDR3: CASSTAGGSGNTIYF
DNA: TGTGCCAGCTCAACCGCAGGGGGCTCTGGAAACACCATATATTTT
D: TRBD1
V: TRBV18
size: -
J: TRBJ1-3

CDR3: CASTPGDRAYEGQYF
DNA: TGTGCCAGCACACCAGGGGACAGGGCTTACGAAGGGCAGTACTTC
D: TRBD1
V: TRBV7-9
size: -
J: TRBJ2-7

CDR3: CASSASGTAAGNTIYF
DNA: TGTGCCAGCAGTGCCTCCGGGACAGCAGCTGGAAACACCATATATTTT
D: TRBD1
V: TRBV9
size: -
J: TRBJ1-3

CDR3: CASSLVRGAANTGELFF
DNA: TGTGCCAGCAGTTTAGTCAGGGGGGCCGCGAACACCGGGGAGCTGTTTTTT
D: -
V: TRBV27
size: -
J: TRBJ2-2

CDR3: CASRDSPNYGYTF
DNA: TGTGCCAGCAGGGACAGTCCTAACTATGGCTACACCTTC
D: -
V: TRBV27
size: -
J: TRBJ1-2

CDR3: CASSPRPGQGTEQPQHF
DNA: TGTGCCAGCTCACCACGACCGGGACAGGGTACGGAGCAGCCCCAGCATTTT
D: TRBD1
V: TRBV18
size: -
J: TRBJ1-5

CDR3: CASSLAGDQPQHF
DNA: TGCGCCAGCAGCTTGGCAGGGGACCAGCCCCAGCATTTT
D: -
V: TRBV5-1
size: -
J: TRBJ1-5

CDR3: CSVDRGTSGSTDTQYF
DNA: TGCAGCGTTGACCGCGGGACTAGCGGGAGTACAGATACGCAGTATTTT
D: TRBD2
V: TRBV29-1
size: -
J: TRBJ2-3

CDR3: CASSRGQGGWDTEAFF
DNA: TGTGCCAGCAGCCGAGGACAGGGCGGATGGGACACTGAAGCTTTCTTT
D: TRBD1
V: TRBV7-9
size: -
J: TRBJ1-1